This passage covers 25 T cell receptor beta chains from one sample sequenced in a study of shared clonotypes between healthy human individuals. The repertoire was sequenced with immunoSEQ multiplex PCR; TCRdb's copy has only in-frame clones and lacks some. The sample records 2 million or so clones, about 95% being singletons. The sample taken for sequencing was naive CD4+ T cells sorted from blood. Described subset: CD45RA+ positively selected. These receptors all stem from a man between 18 and 35 years old in good health.

V is TRBV29-1 and J is TRBJ2-5; the match to TRBD1 covers 7 bases. The CDR3 is 12 residues long. V lost 6 bases and J lost 5; bases outside the gene matches: 6. Germline CDR1 SQVTM, CDR2 ANQGSEA. This CDR3 reads CSVGQLRETQYF. DNA of the CDR3: TGCAGCGTGGGACAGCTTCGCGAGACCCAGTACTTC.

This chain links TRBV7-8 with TRBJ1-1; D gene uncertain. Germline CDR1 and CDR2: SGHVS and FQNEAQ. This CDR3 is built from 11 residues. The V end was cut by 1 base, the J end by 8 bases, with 5 bases between. The CDR3 nucleotides are TGTGCCAGCAGCTTAGTAGGGGAAGCTTTCTTT. Protein product: CASSLVGEAFF.

About this clone itself: The same CDR3 also results from other DNA sequences found in this sample. The rearrangement uses TRBV18 and TRBJ1-2, with 7 bases matching TRBD1. This CDR3 contains 14 residues. V dropped 2 bases and J dropped 2; count of bases not matched to a gene: 2. Germline CDR1 KGHSH, CDR2 LQKENI. The CDR3 loop reads CASSPGTENYGYTF. The CDR3 bases are TGTGCCAGCTCACCAGGGACAGAAAACTATGGCTACACCTTC. Filled out from reference TRBV18 and TRBJ1-2, the complete variable domain reads NAGVMQNPRHLVRRRGQEARLRCSPMKGHSHVYWYRQLPEEGLKFMVYLQKENIIDESGMPKERFSAEFPKEGPSILRIQQVVRGDSAAYFCASSPGTENYGYTFGSGTRLTVV.

The chain is built from TRBV7-2 and TRBJ2-3; the D gene is possibly TRBD1 (6 bases). The CDR3 runs to 13 residues. Trimming took off 7 bases at V and 6 bases at J, with 14 bases between the two ends. Germline V gene lookup returns CDR1 SGHTA and CDR2 FQGNSA. CDR3 coding DNA: TGTGCCAGCACCCCGGGCAGGGGTGATACGCAGTATTTT. It is translated as CASTPGRGDTQYF.

There are a few counts of this clone. The rearrangement uses TRBV7-9 and TRBJ2-3; either TRBD1 or TRBD2 may fit D (5 bases each). Trimming stripped 3 bases from V and 6 bases from J, with 13 bases between. This CDR3 has 14 amino acids. Germline V gene sequence: CDR1 SEHNR, CDR2 FQNEAQ (reference sequence). The CDR3 region is CASSFRDPSDTQYF. DNA for the CDR3: TGTGCCAGCAGCTTCCGGGACCCGTCGGATACGCAGTATTTT.

This clone is a singleton in its sample. This chain connects TRBV5-1 to TRBJ2-2; 7 bases line up with TRBD1. Germline values: CDR1 SGHRS, CDR2 YFSETQ. The ends lost 5 bases at V and 1 base at J; junction bases unmatched: 5. The CDR3 sequence is 15 residues long. CDR3 nucleotide sequence: TGCGCCAGCAGGCCCGGACAGGAGAACACCGGGGAGCTGTTTTTT. Its protein product is CASRPGQENTGELFF.

As concerns this clone: The same CDR3 also results from other DNA sequences found in this sample. This chain joins TRBV30 and TRBJ1-5; 10 nucleotides line up with TRBD1. Per germline, CDR1 GTSNPN and CDR2 SVGIG (reference sequence). The CDR3 has 13 amino acids. V lost 4 bases and J lost 4; bases outside the gene matches: 1. The CDR3 reads CAWKGQGNQPQHF. The CDR3 DNA follows: TGTGCCTGGAAGGGACAGGGGAATCAGCCCCAGCATTTT.

The chain links TRBV5-1 to TRBJ1-6; a possible D gene is TRBD1 (6 bases). V was clipped by 3 bases and J by 7 bases, with 11 bases between them. Germline lookup yields CDR1 SGHRS and CDR2 YFSETQ. This CDR3 spans 14 amino acids. The CDR3 DNA reads as TGCGCCAGCAGCTACACAGGGAGGAATTCACCCCTCCACTTT. Amino acid sequence: CASSYTGRNSPLHF.

The CDR3 here is CASSQEWGGETQYF. The CDR3 DNA reads TGTGCCAGCAGCCAGGAATGGGGGGGAGAGACCCAGTACTTC. V gene TRBV5-4 combines with J gene TRBJ2-5; TRBD2 matches 7 bases. V lost 4 bases, J lost 4 bases, and 7 bases stayed unmatched. Germline-derived CDR1 and CDR2 are SGHNT and YYREEE (reference sequence). This CDR3 comprises 14 residues.

V and J are TRBV10-2 and TRBJ2-1; 7 nucleotides align to TRBD1. The CDR3 runs 15 residues. With V trimmed by 3 bases and J by 4 bases, 6 bases remained unmatched. Germline V lookup: CDR1 WSHSY, CDR2 SAAADI. The CDR3 DNA reads TGCGCCAGCAGTGAAGAAGGGGGCACATACAATGAGCAGTTCTTC. This encodes CASSEEGGTYNEQFF.

Comment on this clone: Distinct nucleotide sequences in the sample also encode this CDR3. This rearrangement joins TRBV27 to TRBJ1-5; the D is unclear. Per germline, CDR1 MNHEY and CDR2 SMNVEV (reference sequence). This CDR3 comprises 12 residues. Trimming cost V 4 bases and J 4 bases, with 5 bases left between them. The CDR3 DNA reads as TGTGCCAGCAGTTCCCTAAATCAGCCCCAGCATTTT. Protein product: CASSSLNQPQHF.

The chain links TRBV5-6 to TRBJ1-2, with 8 bases matching TRBD1. This CDR3 has 16 residues. The germline gives CDR1 SGHDT, CDR2 YYEEEE. After removal of 0 bases from V and 1 base from J, the junction contained 5 bases not matched to a gene. CDR3 nucleotide sequence: TGTGCCAGCAGCTTGGGGACAGGGACTTATAACTATGGCTACACCTTC. This sequence encodes CASSLGTGTYNYGYTF.

This clone was detected many times. This sequence joins TRBV11-2 and TRBJ1-1; TRBD1 aligns across 7 bases. The CDR3 spans 13 residues. V shed 7 bases, J shed 4 bases, and the junction held 6 bases outside the gene matches. The V gene's germline CDR1 is SGHAT and CDR2 FQNNGV. The CDR3: CASNTGAPTEAFF. The CDR3, as DNA: TGTGCCAGCAATACAGGGGCTCCCACTGAAGCTTTCTTT. Full variable domain (outside the CDR3, taken from reference TRBV11-2 and TRBJ1-1): EAGVAQSPRYKIIEKRQSVAFWCNPISGHATLYWYQQILGQGPKLLIQFQNNGVVDDSQLPKDRFSAERLKGVDSTLKIQPAKLEDSAVYLCASNTGAPTEAFFGQGTRLTVV.

The chain uses TRBV5-1 and TRBJ2-7, with D tentatively TRBD1 or TRBD2 (5 bases each). The germline V gene encodes CDR1 SGHRS and CDR2 YFSETQ. The CDR3 runs to 17 residues. Trimming pared 4 bases from V and 3 bases from J, leaving 23 bases between. The CDR3 region has the DNA TGCGCCAGCAGCCCCCTTGCTGGGGGAGACAAGTACTACGAGCAGTACTTC. Its translation is CASSPLAGGDKYYEQYF.

This chain joins TRBV7-9 and TRBJ2-7; tentatively, D is TRBD1 (7 bases). Germline V gene lookup returns CDR1 SEHNR and CDR2 FQNEAQ (reference sequence). This CDR3 is 14 amino acids long. V gave up 6 bases and J gave up 1 base, with 13 bases separating them. CDR3 nucleotide sequence: TGTGCCAGCAGTTCACAGGGGAGGTCCTACGAGCAGTACTTC. Amino acids: CASSSQGRSYEQYF.

The chain joins TRBV29-1 to TRBJ2-7; D unresolved. V lost 6 bases and J lost 1, with 7 bases in between. Germline V gene data show CDR1 as SQVTM and CDR2 as ANQGSEA. The CDR3 runs 11 residues. CDR3 sequence reads: CSVQISYEQYF. The CDR3 nucleotides are TGCAGCGTCCAAATATCCTACGAGCAGTACTTC.

This sequence joins TRBV19 and TRBJ2-1; 12 bases are shared with TRBD2. Losses at the gene ends were 5 bases for V and 9 bases for J; bases not matched to a gene: 8. Germline loops: CDR1 LNHDA, CDR2 SQIVND (reference sequence). The CDR3 consists of 15 residues. The CDR3 here is CASSLLAGGFSEQFF. The DNA for the CDR3 is TGTGCCAGTAGTCTACTAGCGGGGGGTTTTAGTGAGCAGTTCTTC.

The J gene is TRBJ2-2, the V gene TRBV2; D not certain. Trimming shortened V by 7 bases and J by 7 bases, and 10 bases separated the two germline ends. Per the germline V gene, CDR1 is SNHLY and CDR2 is FYNNEI. The CDR3 is 12 residues long. The CDR3 sequence: CASKLFRGELFF. The CDR3 DNA reads as TGTGCCAGCAAACTCTTCCGCGGGGAGCTGTTTTTT.

Note on this clone: The identical CDR3 is also encoded by other nucleotide sequences in the sample. The chain carries TRBV2 and TRBJ2-7, with a possible D match to TRBD2 (6 bases). V gave up 6 bases and J gave up 2 bases, with 11 bases separating them. CDR1 and CDR2 (germline): SNHLY, FYNNEI. The CDR3 consists of 13 residues. The CDR3 nucleotides are TGTGCCAGCAGCCGGGACTCGACCTACGAGCAGTACTTC. Its protein is CASSRDSTYEQYF. The full variable domain, its missing parts supplied by reference TRBV2 and TRBJ2-7, is EPEVTQTPSHQVTQMGQEVILRCVPISNHLYFYWYRQILGQKVEFLVSFYNNEISEKSEIFDDQFSVERPDGSNFTLKIRSTKLEDSAMYFCASSRDSTYEQYFGPGTRLTVT.

The genes are TRBV29-1 and TRBJ1-6, with TRBD1 as a possible D gene (6 bases). V was cut by 4 bases and J by 10 bases, with 20 bases left in between. Germline V gene lookup returns CDR1 SQVTM and CDR2 ANQGSEA. This CDR3 spans 15 amino acids. The CDR3, as DNA: TGCAGCGTTGTTGGAGGGGGGGGACGTTTGTCACCCCTCCACTTT. Its translation is CSVVGGGGRLSPLHF.

This sequence joins TRBV5-4 and TRBJ2-5, with no clear D. The CDR3 runs to 13 residues. The V end was cut by 0 bases, the J end by 7 bases, with 10 bases between. CDR1 is SGHNT and CDR2 is YYREEE in the germline V gene (reference sequence). The DNA of the CDR3 is TGTGCCAGCAGCTTGGCCGCCCTCGGGACCCAGTACTTC. Its translation is CASSLAALGTQYF.

This chain uses TRBV10-3 with TRBJ1-5; perhaps TRBD1 as D (5 bases). Germline V gene data show CDR1 as ENHRY and CDR2 as SYGVKD. Trimming shortened V by 4 bases and J by 4 bases, and 8 bases separated the two germline ends. The CDR3 has 13 residues. As DNA, the CDR3 is TGTGCCATCAGTGTATGGGGGAATCAGCCCCAGCATTTT. It translates to CAISVWGNQPQHF.

V and J are TRBV4-2 and TRBJ2-5; 9 positions agree with TRBD2. V dropped 0 bases and J dropped 4; count of bases not matched to a gene: 12. This CDR3 has 18 residues. The germline V gene has CDR1 LGHNA and CDR2 YNFKEQ. The CDR3 loop reads CASSQDLKAGGPGETQYF. CDR3 in DNA: TGTGCCAGCAGCCAAGATTTGAAGGCGGGGGGGCCGGGAGAGACCCAGTACTTC.

The J gene is TRBJ2-7, the V gene TRBV28; either TRBD1 or TRBD2 may fit D (6 bases each). The germline gives CDR1 MDHEN, CDR2 SYDVKM. Trimming took 2 bases from V and 5 from J, leaving 13 bases between them. The CDR3 runs 14 residues. The CDR3, as DNA: TGTGCCAGCAGTTTAGGAGGGGGGAGTGACGAGCAGTACTTC. It specifies CASSLGGGSDEQYF.

Concerning this clone: Other DNA sequences in the sample encode the same CDR3. The chain carries TRBV5-1 and TRBJ2-6; D gene ambiguous. The CDR3 has 14 amino acids. Germline assignment: CDR1 SGHRS and CDR2 YFSETQ. V dropped 1 base and J dropped 1 base, with 3 bases sitting between them. The CDR3 nucleotides are TGCGCCAGCAGCTTGATTTCTGGGGCCAACGTCCTGACTTTC. This gives the protein CASSLISGANVLTF.